The T cell receptor beta chain under discussion was sequenced for a study of T cell repertoires in cytomegalovirus infection. MiXCR, applied by TCRdb to the reads, yields one record per CDR3 protein. The sample records 500,000 to 600,000 distinct CDR3 sequences, about 15% being singletons. Unmatched junction bases numbered 6, after V lost 8 bases and J lost 3 bases. Germline V gives CDR1 SGHVS, CDR2 FNYEAQ. The CDR3 has 15 residues. The clonotype comes from a human donor in good health (CMV status not recorded). Some clones in this sample may be carry-over from other donors' samples. Input material: CD8+ T cells from PBMCs. V and J are TRBV7-6 and TRBJ2-2; 10 nucleotides agree with TRBD1. CDR3: CASSDRGKDTGELFF. CDR3 in DNA: TGTGCCAGCTCGGACAGGGGGAAGGACACCGGGGAGCTGTTTTTT.